The rows below give T cell receptor beta chains drawn from one sample of a study of metastatic and nonmetastatic thyroid tumors. TCRdb redid the clone calls on the PCR reads using MiXCR. The data hold around 12,000 clones, with roughly 30% observed a single time. Sequencing was done on a sample of tumor tissue. The receptors shown here come from a female donor with papillary thyroid cancer or a benign thyroid nodule (not recorded which). Some clones in this sample may be carry-over from other donors' samples. CDR3s include the opening cysteine and the closing phenylalanine or tryptophan. A D gene is named only where the DNA matches it firmly. Where a row states a size, it is once, few, many or the class of an expanded clone; other rows omit it.

few	NA	TRBJ1-5	TRBV20-1	TGCAGTGCTAGTAGGGGCAATCTGCCCCATTATTTT	CSASRGNLPHYF
NA	TRBD2	TRBJ2-1	TRBV11-1	TGTGCCAGCAGCTTGAGCGGGACTAGCGGGGGATACTCCTACAATGAGCAGTTCTTC	CASSLSGTSGGYSYNEQFF
medium-sized	TRBD2	TRBJ2-3	TRBV9	TGTGCCAGCAGCCCCAGCCCAGCGGGAGGTGCGGATACGCAGTATTTT	CASSPSPAGGADTQYF
NA	TRBD2	TRBJ2-7	TRBV30	TGTGCCTGGAGGCTACCGGGACTAGGGATCTACGAGCAGTACTTC	CAWRLPGLGIYEQYF
NA	TRBD2	TRBJ2-2	TRBV11-2	TGTGCCAGCAGCTCCGGGGGGGCCAGCAACACCGGGGAGCTGTTTTTT	CASSSGGASNTGELFF
large	NA	TRBJ1-2	TRBV27	TGTGCCAGCAGCTACCGGGACACGGACTCTAGGATGCATGGCTACACCTTC	CASSYRDTDSRMHGYTF
many	TRBD1	TRBJ2-1	TRBV7-8	TGTGCCAGCAGCTTAGGAGGGGGCAGGGTGATCCGATCCAATGAGCAGTTCTTC	CASSLGGGRVIRSNEQFF
NA	TRBD1	TRBJ1-1	TRBV30	TGTGCCCTCCGACAGGGTTCGAACACTGAAGCTTTCTTT	CALRQGSNTEAFF
few	NA	TRBJ1-4	TRBV25-1	TGTGCCATCAGTGAGGCGACGACGGGACAAGAAAAACTGTTTTTT	CAISEATTGQEKLFF
medium-sized	TRBD2	TRBJ2-2	TRBV25-1	TGTGCCAGCAGCCGACTAGCGGGCACCGGGGAGCTGTTTTTT	CASSRLAGTGELFF
NA	TRBD2	TRBJ2-7	TRBV5-1	TGCGCCAGCAGCAGCTCGGGAGGGGGATACGAGCAGTACTTC	CASSSSGGGYEQYF